This T cell receptor beta chain was found in a study of blood T cells in healthy people across ages. Study results and caveats: Without sorted subsets, naive and antigen-experienced compartments could not be conclusively compared. In these data, TCR beta diversity tracked strongly with naive T cell percentage. Donor CMV status, an unknown factor, possibly confounded changes in expanded clonotypes.

There are a few counts of this clonotype. Its antigen is not known. The CDR3 spans 14 residues. Per the germline V gene, CDR1 is MGHRA and CDR2 is YSYEKL. The ends were cut back, 0 bases at V and 3 bases at J, with 9 bases in the middle. Next came a second PCR, run for about 7 to 12 cycles, which used a sample-barcoded 5' primer along with a J-beta primer mix. MiXCR was run by TCRdb on the 5' RACE reads, yielding one entry per CDR3 protein. The table records about 1.4 million distinct CDR3 sequences, approximately 59% of them present only once. Material for sequencing was blood. The chain joins TRBV4-1 to TRBJ2-7; tentative D call: TRBD2 (5 bases). The source of this sequence is a man aged 18 to 29 in good health. The CDR3 reads CASSQELGVYEQYF. CDR3 sequence (DNA): TGCGCCAGCAGCCAAGAGCTGGGAGTCTACGAGCAGTACTTC.